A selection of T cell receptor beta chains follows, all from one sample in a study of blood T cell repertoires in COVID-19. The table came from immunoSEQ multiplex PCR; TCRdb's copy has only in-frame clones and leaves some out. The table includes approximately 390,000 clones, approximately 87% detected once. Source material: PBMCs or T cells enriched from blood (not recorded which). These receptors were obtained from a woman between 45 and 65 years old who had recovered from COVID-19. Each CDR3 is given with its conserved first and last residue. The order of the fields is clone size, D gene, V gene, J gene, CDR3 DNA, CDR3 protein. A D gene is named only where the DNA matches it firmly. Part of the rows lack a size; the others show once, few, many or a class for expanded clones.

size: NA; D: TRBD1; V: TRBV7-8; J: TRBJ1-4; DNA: TGTGCCAGCAGCTTAGCGCAGGGGGCGAAGGCAGGTCCCTCGACTGAAAAACTGTTTTTT; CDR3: CASSLAQGAKAGPSTEKLFF
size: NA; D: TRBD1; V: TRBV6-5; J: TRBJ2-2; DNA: TGTGCCAGCAGTTACACGACAGGGTTCGCCGGGGAGCTGTTTTTT; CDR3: CASSYTTGFAGELFF
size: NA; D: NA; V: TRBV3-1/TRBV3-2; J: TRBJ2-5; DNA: TGTGCCAGCAGCCTAAGCCGGTCCTCCCAAGAGACCCAGTACTTC; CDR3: CASSLSRSSQETQYF
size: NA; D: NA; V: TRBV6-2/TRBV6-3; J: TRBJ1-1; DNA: TGTGCCAGCAGTTCAGGGGTGATGAACACTGAAGCTTTCTTT; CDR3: CASSSGVMNTEAFF
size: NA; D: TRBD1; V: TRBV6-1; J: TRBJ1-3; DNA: TGTGCCAGCAGTGAAGCGACAGGGACTGGAAACACCATATATTTT; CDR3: CASSEATGTGNTIYF
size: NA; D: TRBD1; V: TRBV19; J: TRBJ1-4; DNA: TGTGCCAGTAGTACGGGACAGGGAAGAGGGGCAACTAATGAAAAACTGTTTTTT; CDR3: CASSTGQGRGATNEKLFF
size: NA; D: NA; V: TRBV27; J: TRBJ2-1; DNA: TGTGCCAGCAGTTTCCGGGGACTTACCTCCTACAATGAGCAGTTCTTC; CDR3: CASSFRGLTSYNEQFF
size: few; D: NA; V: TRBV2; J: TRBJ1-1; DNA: TGTGCCAGCTCCGGACAGACGAACACTGAAGCTTTCTTT; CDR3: CASSGQTNTEAFF
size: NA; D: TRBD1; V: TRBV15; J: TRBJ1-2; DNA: TGTGCCACCAGCAGACCGGACAGGGTGAATGGCTACACCTTC; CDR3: CATSRPDRVNGYTF
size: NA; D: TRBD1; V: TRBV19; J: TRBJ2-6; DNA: TGTGCCAGTAGCAGGAGGACAGGGGGCTCAGCAACCTCTGGGGCCAACGTCCTGACTTTC; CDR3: CASSRRTGGSATSGANVLTF
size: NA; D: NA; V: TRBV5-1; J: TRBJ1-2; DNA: TGCGCCAGCAGCTTGGGGCCCGGGAACTATGGCTACACCTTC; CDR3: CASSLGPGNYGYTF
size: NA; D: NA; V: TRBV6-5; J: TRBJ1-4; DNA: TGTGCCAGCCTAAGGGAGTTTAATGAAAAACTGTTTTTT; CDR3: CASLREFNEKLFF
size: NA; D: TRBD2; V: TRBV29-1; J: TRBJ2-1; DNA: TGCAGCGTTGGAGGACTAGCGGCCAATGAGCAGTTCTTC; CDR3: CSVGGLAANEQFF
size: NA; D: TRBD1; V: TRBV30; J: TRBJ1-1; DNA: TGTGCCTGGAGTGGTTTCGGGACAGGGAGGGCTGAAGCTTTCTTT; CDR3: CAWSGFGTGRAEAFF
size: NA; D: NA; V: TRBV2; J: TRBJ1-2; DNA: TGTGCCAGCAGTGGGAGAGCTTACTATGGCTACACCTTC; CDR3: CASSGRAYYGYTF
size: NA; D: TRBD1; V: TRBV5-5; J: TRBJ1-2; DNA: TGTGCCAGCAGCAACCAGGGACAGCGGAACTATGGCTACACCTTC; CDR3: CASSNQGQRNYGYTF
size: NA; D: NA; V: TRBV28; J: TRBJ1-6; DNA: TGTGCCAGCTCGCCCCGGTATAGCCAGGGTGGCTCACCCCTCCACTTT; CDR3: CASSPRYSQGGSPLHF
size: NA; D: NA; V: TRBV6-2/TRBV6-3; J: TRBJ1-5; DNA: TGTGCCAGCAGTTCTAACTATCAGCCCCAGCATTTT; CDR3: CASSSNYQPQHF
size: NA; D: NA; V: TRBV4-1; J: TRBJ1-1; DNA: TGCGCCAGCAGCCAGGGGACAACAGGGCTTAGGGACACTGAAGCTTTCTTT; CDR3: CASSQGTTGLRDTEAFF
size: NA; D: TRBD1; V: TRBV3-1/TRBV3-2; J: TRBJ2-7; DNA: TGTGCCAGCAGCCAAGGCGGGACAGGGGTCTACGAGCAGTACTTC; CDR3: CASSQGGTGVYEQYF
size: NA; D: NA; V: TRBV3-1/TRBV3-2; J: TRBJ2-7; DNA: TGTGCCAGCAGCCAAGTTGGCAGGGTTTTCTACGAGCAGTACTTC; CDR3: CASSQVGRVFYEQYF
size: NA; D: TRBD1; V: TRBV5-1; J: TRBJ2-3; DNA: TGCGCCAGCTTCCGACAGGGACAGGCCACAGATACGCAGTATTTT; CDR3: CASFRQGQATDTQYF
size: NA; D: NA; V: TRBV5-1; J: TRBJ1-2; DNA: TGCGCCAGCAGCTCGACAGGACTTGGCTATGGCTACACCTTC; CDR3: CASSSTGLGYGYTF
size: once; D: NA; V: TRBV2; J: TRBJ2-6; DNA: TGTGCCAGCAGTGCTACGGGTCTCTCTGGGGCCAACGTCCTGACTTTC; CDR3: CASSATGLSGANVLTF
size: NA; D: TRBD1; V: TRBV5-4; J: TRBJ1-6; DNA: TGTGCCAGCAGCTCCGGGACAGCCAATTTCCCCCTCCACTTT; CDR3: CASSSGTANFPLHF
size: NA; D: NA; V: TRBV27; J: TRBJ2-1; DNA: TGTGCCAGCAGTTTTTTGGACTCGCGTACCGACGGCGATGAGCAGTTCTTC; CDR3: CASSFLDSRTDGDEQFF
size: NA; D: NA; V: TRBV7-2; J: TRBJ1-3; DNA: TGTGCCAGCAGCTTGCGGATTTCTGGAAACACCATATATTTT; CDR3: CASSLRISGNTIYF
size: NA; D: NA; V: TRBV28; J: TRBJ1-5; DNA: TGTGCCAGCAGTTGGGTGGGGGGGCAGCCCCAGCATTTT; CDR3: CASSWVGGQPQHF
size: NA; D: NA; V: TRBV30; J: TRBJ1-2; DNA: TGTGCCTGGAAAGCAGGGGCGCAGGGCTACACCTTC; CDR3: CAWKAGAQGYTF
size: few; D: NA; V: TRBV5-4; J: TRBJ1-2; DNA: TGTGCCAGCAGCTCCCATGACCGGGGAGGCTACACCTTC; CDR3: CASSSHDRGGYTF
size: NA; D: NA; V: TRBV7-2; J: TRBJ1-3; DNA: TGTGCCAGCAGCAAACAGAGGACGGGAGGGGGAAACACCATATATTTT; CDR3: CASSKQRTGGGNTIYF
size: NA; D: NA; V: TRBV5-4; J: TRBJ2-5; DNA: TGTGCCAGCAGCTACCTAGGACAGCTCGAAGAGACCCAGTACTTC; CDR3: CASSYLGQLEETQYF
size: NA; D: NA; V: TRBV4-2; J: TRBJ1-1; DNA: TGTGCCAGCAGCCAAGAACAGCGACAGCTCAACACTGAAGCTTTCTTT; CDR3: CASSQEQRQLNTEAFF
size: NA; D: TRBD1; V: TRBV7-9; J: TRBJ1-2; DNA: TGTGCCAGCATCCTTCTGACAGGGAACTATGGCTACACCTTC; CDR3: CASILLTGNYGYTF
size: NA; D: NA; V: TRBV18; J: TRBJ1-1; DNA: TGTGCCAGCTCTTGGGTCGGGAGCCGGGGCAGAAACACTGAAGCTTTCTTT; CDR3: CASSWVGSRGRNTEAFF
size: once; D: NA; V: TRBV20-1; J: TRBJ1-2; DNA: TGCAGTGCTAGAGAGGATGACAGATCGTACTTC; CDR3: CSAREDDRSYF
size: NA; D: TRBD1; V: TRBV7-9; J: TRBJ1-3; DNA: TGTGCCAGCAGCCGAGGACAGGCTCTGGGCTCTGGAAACACCATATATTTT; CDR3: CASSRGQALGSGNTIYF
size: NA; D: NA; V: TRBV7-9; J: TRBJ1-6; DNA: TGTGCCAGCAGCTCCCAGGGAGGAGGTAATTCACCCCTCCACTTT; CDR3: CASSSQGGGNSPLHF
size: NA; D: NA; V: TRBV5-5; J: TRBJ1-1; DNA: TGTGCCAGCAGCTTGAGGGGGACTGAAGCTTTCTTT; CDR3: CASSLRGTEAFF
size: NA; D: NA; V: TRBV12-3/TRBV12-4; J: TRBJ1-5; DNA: TGTGCCAGCAGCTGGACAGGCAATCAGCCCCAGCATTTT; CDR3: CASSWTGNQPQHF
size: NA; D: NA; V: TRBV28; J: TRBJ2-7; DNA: TGTGCCAGCAGTTCGAGCTCCTACGAGCAGTACTTC; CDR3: CASSSSSYEQYF
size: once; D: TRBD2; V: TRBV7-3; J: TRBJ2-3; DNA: TGTGCCAGCAGCCCAACGGCGGGGGCAGATACGCAGTATTTT; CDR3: CASSPTAGADTQYF
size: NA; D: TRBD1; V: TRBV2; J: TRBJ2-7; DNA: TGTGCCAGCAGCACTCGACAGGGCTACTACGAGCAGTACTTC; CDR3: CASSTRQGYYEQYF
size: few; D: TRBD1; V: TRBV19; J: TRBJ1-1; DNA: TGTGCCAGTAACAGGGAACAGGGGGCCGCTGAAGCTTTCTTT; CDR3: CASNREQGAAEAFF
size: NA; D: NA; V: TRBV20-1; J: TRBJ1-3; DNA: TGCAGTGCTAGTCATCAGGGGTACGGAAACACCATATATTTT; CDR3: CSASHQGYGNTIYF
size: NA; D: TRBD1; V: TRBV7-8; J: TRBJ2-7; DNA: TGTGCCAGCAGCTCGGGACAGCTCTACGAGCAGTACTTC; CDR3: CASSSGQLYEQYF
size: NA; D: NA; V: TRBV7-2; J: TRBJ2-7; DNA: TGTGCCAGCAGCTTAGCGGGGGGGGCCTTTGAGCAGTACTTC; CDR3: CASSLAGGAFEQYF
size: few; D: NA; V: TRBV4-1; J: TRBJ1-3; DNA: TGCGCCAGCAGCCCCAGGGACTCTGGAAACACCATATATTTT; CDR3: CASSPRDSGNTIYF
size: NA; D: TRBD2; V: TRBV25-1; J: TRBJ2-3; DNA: TGTGCCAGCAGTGACCGGACTAGCGGCCTCACAGATACGCAGTATTTT; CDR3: CASSDRTSGLTDTQYF
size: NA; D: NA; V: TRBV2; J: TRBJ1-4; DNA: TGTGCCAGCTCAGCTCAGGGCACCAATGAAAAACTGTTTTTT; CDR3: CASSAQGTNEKLFF
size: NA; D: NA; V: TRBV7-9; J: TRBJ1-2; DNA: TGTGCCAGCAGCCCAGACAGCTATGGCTACACCTTC; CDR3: CASSPDSYGYTF